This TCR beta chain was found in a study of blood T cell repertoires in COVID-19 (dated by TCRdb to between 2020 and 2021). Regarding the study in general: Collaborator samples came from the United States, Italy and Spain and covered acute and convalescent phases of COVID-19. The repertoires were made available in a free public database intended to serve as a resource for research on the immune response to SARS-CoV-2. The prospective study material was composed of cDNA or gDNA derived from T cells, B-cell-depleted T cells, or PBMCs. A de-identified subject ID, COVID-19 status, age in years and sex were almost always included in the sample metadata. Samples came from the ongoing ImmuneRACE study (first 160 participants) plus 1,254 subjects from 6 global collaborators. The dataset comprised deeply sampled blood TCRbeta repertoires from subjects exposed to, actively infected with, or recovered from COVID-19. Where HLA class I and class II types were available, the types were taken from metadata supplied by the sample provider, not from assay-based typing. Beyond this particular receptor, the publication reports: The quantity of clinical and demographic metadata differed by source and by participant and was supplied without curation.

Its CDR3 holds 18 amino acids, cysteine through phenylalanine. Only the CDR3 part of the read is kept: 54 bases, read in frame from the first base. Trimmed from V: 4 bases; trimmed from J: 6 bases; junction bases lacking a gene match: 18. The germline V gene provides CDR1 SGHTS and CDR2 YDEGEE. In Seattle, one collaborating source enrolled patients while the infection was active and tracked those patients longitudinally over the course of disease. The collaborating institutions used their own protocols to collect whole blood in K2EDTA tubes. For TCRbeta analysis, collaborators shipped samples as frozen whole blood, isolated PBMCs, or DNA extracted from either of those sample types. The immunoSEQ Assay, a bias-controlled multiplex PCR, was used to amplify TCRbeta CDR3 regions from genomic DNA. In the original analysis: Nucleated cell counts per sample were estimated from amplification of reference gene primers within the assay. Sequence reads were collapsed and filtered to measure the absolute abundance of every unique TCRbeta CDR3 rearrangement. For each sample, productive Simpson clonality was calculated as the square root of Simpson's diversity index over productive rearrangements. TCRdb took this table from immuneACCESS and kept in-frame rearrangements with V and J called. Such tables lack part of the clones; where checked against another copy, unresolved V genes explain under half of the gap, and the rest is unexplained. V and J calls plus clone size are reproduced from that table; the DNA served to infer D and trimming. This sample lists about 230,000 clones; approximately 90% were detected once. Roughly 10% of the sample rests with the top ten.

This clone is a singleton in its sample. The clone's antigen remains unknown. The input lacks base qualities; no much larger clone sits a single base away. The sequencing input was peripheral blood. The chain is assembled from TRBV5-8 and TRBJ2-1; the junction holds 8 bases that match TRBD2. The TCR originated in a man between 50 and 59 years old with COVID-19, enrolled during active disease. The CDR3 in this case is CASSPWGTSGTPGNEQFF. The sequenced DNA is TGTGCCAGCAGCCCCTGGGGTACTAGCGGTACCCCCGGCAATGAGCAGTTCTTC.